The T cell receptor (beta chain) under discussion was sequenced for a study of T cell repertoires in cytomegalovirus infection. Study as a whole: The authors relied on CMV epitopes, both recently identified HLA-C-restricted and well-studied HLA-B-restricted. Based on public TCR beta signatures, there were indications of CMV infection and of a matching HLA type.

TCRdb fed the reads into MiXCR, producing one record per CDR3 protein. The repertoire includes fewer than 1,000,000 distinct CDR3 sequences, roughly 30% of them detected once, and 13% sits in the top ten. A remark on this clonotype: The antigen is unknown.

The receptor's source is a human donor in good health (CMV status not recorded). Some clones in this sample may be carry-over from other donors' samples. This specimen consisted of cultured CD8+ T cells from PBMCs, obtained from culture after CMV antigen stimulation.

For the CDR3, the DNA is TGTGCCAGCAGCCCCCAGGGAAGCTCCTACGAGCAGTACGTC. Amino acid sequence: CASSPQGSSYEQYV. This chain connects TRBV7-6 to TRBJ2-7; a possible D gene is TRBD1 (5 bases). This CDR3 has 14 amino acids. Germline V gives CDR1 SGHVS, CDR2 FNYEAQ. V lost 5 bases and J 0 bases, leaving 11 bases between the germline ends.